This T cell receptor beta chain was retrieved from a study of shared T cell receptors in the human thymus. V lost 4 bases and J 7 bases, leaving 16 bases between the germline ends. Per germline, CDR1 LNHDA and CDR2 SQIVND (reference sequence). This CDR3 region has 15 residues. Clones were read by immunoSEQ multiplex PCR, and TCRdb kept only the in-frame ones, dropping some. This sample has about 380,000 clones, with over 90% found just once. The origin of this receptor is a human donor. V gene TRBV19 combines with J gene TRBJ2-2, with D unclear. Sample: thymocytes. Written as DNA, the CDR3 is TGTGCCAGTAGTACGGCCCGGGCCCCAAGCGGGGAGCTGTTTTTT. It encodes CASSTARAPSGELFF. Based on the CDR3 plus reference TRBV19 and TRBJ2-2, the full variable domain is DGGITQSPKYLFRKEGQNVTLSCEQNLNHDAMYWYRQDPGQGLRLIYYSQIVNDFQKGDIAEGYSVSREKKESFPLTVTSAQKNPTAFYLCASSTARAPSGELFFGEGSRLTVL.